The 3 T cell receptor beta chains below were found in one sample sequenced in a study of spatial heterogeneity in lung cancer. Time point here: blood at routine non-recurrence follow-up after resection. TCRdb re-called the 5' RACE reads through MiXCR, storing one row per CDR3 protein. The sample contains tens of thousands of distinct CDR3 sequences, 9% to 10% of which appear only once. Sequences were derived from PBMCs, sampled at follow-up. The receptors were gathered from a male donor with early-stage non-small cell lung cancer.

The chain employs TRBV7-2 and TRBJ2-5, with 8 bases matching TRBD2. The CDR3 contains 15 residues. V lost 3 bases to trimming and J lost 1 base; unmatched junction nucleotides: 4. Germline V gives CDR1 SGHTA, CDR2 FQGNSA. In nucleotides, the CDR3 is TGTGCCAGCAGCTTCCATAGCGGGGCCCAAGAGACCCAGTACTTC. This encodes CASSFHSGAQETQYF.

Many counts were recorded for this clonotype. The J gene is TRBJ1-5, the V gene TRBV25-1; D is unclear. Germline lookup yields CDR1 MGHDK and CDR2 SYGVNS. The CDR3 loop spans 14 amino acids. V lost 3 bases to trimming and J lost 2 bases, with 8 bases between them. The chain's CDR3 is CASSDSLGNQPQHF. The CDR3 DNA follows: TGTGCCAGCAGTGACAGCCTAGGCAATCAGCCCCAGCATTTT. Looking up the rest from reference TRBV25-1 and TRBJ1-5 gives the full variable domain: EADIYQTPRYLVIGTGKKITLECSQTMGHDKMYWYQQDPGMELHLIHYSYGVNSTEKGDLSSESTVSRIRTEHFPLTLESARPSHTSQYLCASSDSLGNQPQHFGDGTRLSIL.

This clonotype has just a few counts. J is TRBJ2-2 and V is TRBV5-4; a possible D gene is TRBD1 (6 bases). CDR1 and CDR2 (germline): SGHNT, YYREEE (reference sequence). V dropped 0 bases and J dropped 6 bases, with 12 bases sitting between them. The CDR3 sequence is 15 residues long. The CDR3 reads CASSLVRGSAGELFF. The CDR3 DNA reads TGTGCCAGCAGCTTGGTCAGGGGTAGTGCCGGGGAGCTGTTTTTT.